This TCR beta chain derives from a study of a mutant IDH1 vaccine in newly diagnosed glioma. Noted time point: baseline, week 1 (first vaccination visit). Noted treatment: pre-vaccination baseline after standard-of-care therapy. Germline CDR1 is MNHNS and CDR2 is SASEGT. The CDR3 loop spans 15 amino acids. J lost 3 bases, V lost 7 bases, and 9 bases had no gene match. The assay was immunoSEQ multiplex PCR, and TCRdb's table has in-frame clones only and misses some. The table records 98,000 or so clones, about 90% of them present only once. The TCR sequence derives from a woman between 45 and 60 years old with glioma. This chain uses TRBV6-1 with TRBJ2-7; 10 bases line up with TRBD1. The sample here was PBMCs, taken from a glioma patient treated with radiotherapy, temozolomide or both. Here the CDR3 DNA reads TGTGCCAGCACCCTGGGACAGGGGCTAAGCTACGAGCAGTACTTC. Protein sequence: CASTLGQGLSYEQYF.